This T cell receptor beta chain was found in a study of blood T cell repertoires in COVID-19. For the study at large: Donors in the United States, Italy and Spain gave samples during acute or convalescent COVID-19. T cells, B-cell-depleted T cells, or PBMCs provided the cDNA or gDNA that served as material.

As originally analysed: Using reference gene primer amplification, nucleated cell counts were estimated. TCRdb keeps only in-frame clones here, not all; method: immunoSEQ multiplex PCR. V and J calls and clone size come straight from that table; D and trimming were deduced from the DNA. The sample holds 350,000 or so clones; 90% are singletons and the top ten take about 7%. This clone is a singleton in its sample. The source is a man aged 18 to 30 with active or convalescent COVID-19. Sequenced sample: peripheral blood.

The DNA of the CDR3 is TGTGCCAGCGGCCGGGACAGTCGGAGTAACTATGGCTACACCTTC. As protein: CASGRDSRSNYGYTF. The chain carries TRBV2 and TRBJ1-2; 7 nucleotides match TRBD1. The length of the CDR3 is 15 residues. Germline values: CDR1 SNHLY, CDR2 FYNNEI. J lost 1 base, V lost 8 bases, and 10 bases had no gene match. Complete variable domain (other parts from reference TRBV2 and TRBJ1-2): EPEVTQTPSHQVTQMGQEVILRCVPISNHLYFYWYRQILGQKVEFLVSFYNNEISEKSEIFDDQFSVERPDGSNFTLKIRSTKLEDSAMYFCASGRDSRSNYGYTFGSGTRLTVV.